This passage covers 32 T cell receptor beta chains from one sample sequenced in a study of blood T cells in healthy people across ages. Using a J-beta primer mix together with a sample-barcoded 5' primer, a second PCR was run for roughly 6 to 12 cycles. TCRdb processed the 5' RACE reads anew with MiXCR; each CDR3 protein has one entry. Of roughly 1,000,000 distinct CDR3 sequences in the sample, 25% are singletons; the top ten hold 0.65% to 0.95%. This sample was shared with a second study, whose subject was T cells of mothers and their children.

Sample: blood. All receptors come from a girl under 10 years old in good health.

This clonotype was recorded many times. This chain connects TRBV28 to TRBJ2-5; D remains unclear. This CDR3 has 14 residues. V dropped 6 bases and J dropped 2 bases, with 13 bases sitting between them. CDR1 is MDHEN and CDR2 is SYDVKM in the germline V gene. CDR3 residues: CASRPWQVQETQYF. Here the CDR3 DNA reads TGTGCCAGCAGGCCGTGGCAGGTACAAGAGACCCAGTACTTC.

This clonotype was detected a few times. The chain has TRBV29-1 and TRBJ2-5, with D maybe TRBD1 (6 bases). The J call is uncertain, as TRBJ2-1 better fits the DNA end. This CDR3 is 12 amino acids long. Germline CDR1 SQVTM, CDR2 ANQGSEA. In DNA form, the CDR3 reads TGCAGCGTTGAGGGACAAAACAATGAGCAGTTCTTC. Translating it yields CSVEGQNNEQFF.

In its sample, this clonotype was seen once. This chain links TRBV4-3 with TRBJ1-4; no clear D gene. CDR3 length: 16 amino acids. Germline V gene sequence: CDR1 LGHNA, CDR2 YSLEER. V was shortened by 0 bases and J by 3 bases, with 11 bases between the two germline ends. The CDR3 here is CASSQEGRSPNEKLFF. As DNA, the CDR3 is TGCGCCAGCAGCCAAGAGGGTAGGAGTCCTAATGAAAAACTGTTTTTT.

This clonotype was counted only a few times. This chain connects TRBV5-1 to TRBJ2-3; D uncertain. CDR3 length: 11 residues. CDR1 and CDR2 from the germline V gene are SGHRS and YFSETQ. Trimming took off 6 bases at V and 7 bases at J, with 9 bases between the two ends. CDR3 sequence: CASTYLNTQYF. CDR3 sequence (DNA): TGCGCCAGCACCTACCTTAATACGCAGTATTTT. Looking up the rest from reference TRBV5-1 and TRBJ2-3 gives the full variable domain: KAGVTQTPRYLIKTRGQQVTLSCSPISGHRSVSWYQQTPGQGLQFLFEYFSETQRNKGNFPGRFSGRQFSNSRSEMNVSTLELGDSALYLCASTYLNTQYFGPGTRLTVL.

This clonotype turned up a few times. The rearrangement links TRBV5-1 to TRBJ2-3; D might be TRBD1 or TRBD2, each matching 5 bases. Germline lookup yields CDR1 SGHRS and CDR2 YFSETQ. The V end lost 6 bases, the J end lost 3 bases, and 14 bases lay between the germline ends. The CDR3 is 14 residues long. The CDR3 loop reads CASTGPWGTDTQYF. CDR3 in DNA: TGCGCCAGCACCGGTCCCTGGGGGACAGATACGCAGTATTTT.

This clonotype was detected a few times. The chain has TRBV25-1 and TRBJ2-7, with 7 bases identical to TRBD2. V trimming: 8 bases; J trimming: 3 bases; junction bases outside the gene matches: 7. Per the germline V gene, CDR1 is MGHDK and CDR2 is SYGVNS. CDR3 length: 13 amino acids. Here the CDR3 reads CASLRDYGYEQYF. CDR3 coding DNA: TGTGCCAGCCTACGGGACTACGGCTACGAGCAGTACTTC.

This clonotype was seen a few times. The CDR3 spells CASSPIPLAGVNEQFF. CDR3 DNA sequence: TGTGCCAGCAGTCCAATTCCACTAGCGGGAGTTAATGAGCAGTTCTTC. This chain links TRBV28 with TRBJ2-1, with 11 bases lining up with TRBD2. Trimming cost V 5 bases and J 7 bases; bases outside gene matches: 10. This CDR3 is built from 16 residues. Germline values: CDR1 MDHEN, CDR2 SYDVKM.

The V call is TRBV28, the J call TRBJ2-7; TRBD2 matches at 11 bases. The CDR3 is made up of 19 amino acids. The V gene end was trimmed by 4 bases and the J gene end by 2 bases; junction bases not matched to a gene: 16. CDR1 and CDR2 from the germline V gene are MDHEN and SYDVKM. CDR3 residues: CASSSRIVNSGGVPYEQYF. In nucleotides, the CDR3 is TGTGCCAGCAGTTCACGAATCGTCAATAGCGGGGGGGTACCCTACGAGCAGTACTTC.

This chain uses TRBV20-1 with TRBJ1-1; D unclear. Trimming removed 8 bases from V and 2 bases from J, with 15 bases in between. CDR1 DFQATT and CDR2 SNEGSKA come from the germline V gene (reference sequence). CDR3 length: 13 residues. The CDR3 region is CSFRAPANTEAFF. The CDR3 nucleotides are TGCAGTTTTCGGGCGCCAGCCAACACTGAAGCTTTCTTT.

A few counts support this clonotype. V and J are TRBV15 and TRBJ2-5, with 9 bases matching TRBD2. The J call may be faulty, since TRBJ2-1 better matches the DNA end. CDR3 length: 12 amino acids. In germline, CDR1 is LNHNV, CDR2 YYDKDF (reference sequence). This chain's CDR3 is CATGAGGGEQFF. CDR3 in DNA: TGTGCCACGGGAGCGGGAGGCGGGGAGCAGTTCTTC.

The chain couples TRBV7-8 to TRBJ2-3; TRBD2 aligns across 10 bases. The CDR3 runs to 15 residues. Trimming cost V 3 bases and J 4 bases; bases outside gene matches: 4. From germline, CDR1 is SGHVS and CDR2 FQNEAQ. CDR3 sequence: CASSFEAGGPDTQYF. CDR3 DNA sequence: TGTGCCAGCAGCTTCGAAGCGGGAGGGCCAGATACGCAGTATTTT.

The chain has TRBV15 and TRBJ1-2, with TRBD1 matching over 9 bases. Germline V lookup: CDR1 LNHNV, CDR2 YYDKDF (reference sequence). This CDR3 spans 13 amino acids. Unmatched junction bases numbered 6, after V lost 5 bases and J lost 8 bases. CDR3 DNA sequence: TGTGCCACCAGCCCACAGGGGGCGGAAGGCTACACCTTC. This gives the protein CATSPQGAEGYTF.

This clonotype was observed a handful of times. The V gene is TRBV5-1, the J gene TRBJ1-2; D unclear. The V gene's germline CDR1 is SGHRS and CDR2 YFSETQ. Trimming cost V 1 base and J 0 bases, with 4 bases left between them. CDR3 length equals 13 residues. As DNA, the CDR3 is TGCGCCAGCAGCTTGAATGCTAACTATGGCTACACCTTC. This translates into CASSLNANYGYTF.

The rearrangement joins TRBV7-8 to TRBJ2-5; a possible D gene is TRBD1 (5 bases). The CDR3 is 14 residues long. Germline-derived CDR1 and CDR2 are SGHVS and FQNEAQ. V was clipped by 5 bases and J by 2 bases, with 12 bases between them. The CDR3 reads CASSPRQLQETQYF. CDR3 nucleotide sequence: TGTGCCAGCAGCCCTAGACAGTTACAAGAGACCCAGTACTTC.

This clonotype showed up just a few times. The chain couples TRBV7-8 to TRBJ2-1, with D perhaps TRBD2 (6 bases). V shed 3 bases and J shed 12 bases, with 9 bases lying between them. Germline V CDR1 and CDR2: SGHVS, FQNEAQ. This CDR3 is 11 amino acids long. The CDR3 DNA sequence: TGTGCCAGCAGCTTCGGGAGTCCGCAGTTCTTC. It encodes CASSFGSPQFF.

J is TRBJ1-4 and V is TRBV3-1; a possible D gene is TRBD1 (5 bases). Germline loops: CDR1 LGHDT, CDR2 YNNKEL (reference sequence). Trimming cost V 4 bases and J 5 bases, with 14 bases left between them. The CDR3 has 15 amino acids. The DNA for the CDR3 is TGTGCCAGCAGCCTACCGGGACGGGAAAATGAAAAACTGTTTTTT. It specifies CASSLPGRENEKLFF. Drawing the rest from reference TRBV3-1 and TRBJ1-4, the complete variable domain is DTAVSQTPKYLVTQMGNDKSIKCEQNLGHDTMYWYKQDSKKFLKIMFSYNNKELIINETVPNRFSPKSPDKAHLNLHINSLELGDSAVYFCASSLPGRENEKLFFGSGTQLSVL.

CDR3: CASSVGQAFYEQYF. Here the CDR3 DNA reads TGTGCCAGCAGCGTCGGACAGGCATTCTACGAGCAGTACTTC. The chain recombines TRBV9 with TRBJ2-7; 7 bases fit TRBD1. CDR3 length: 14 amino acids. The V segment lost 2 bases and the J segment 3 bases; nucleotides outside the gene matches: 5. Germline values: CDR1 SGDLS, CDR2 YYNGEE.

This clonotype has only one observation. The chain couples TRBV20-1 to TRBJ1-6, with no clear D. The length of the CDR3 is 15 residues. Germline CDR1 DFQATT, CDR2 SNEGSKA (reference sequence). The germline V and J ends were trimmed by 6 bases and 10 bases, with 22 bases remaining between them. This CDR3 is CSAVTSGSIQSPLHF. In nucleotides, the CDR3 is TGCAGTGCCGTCACGTCGGGATCGATACAGTCACCCCTCCACTTT.

This clonotype was detected a few times. The chain employs TRBV28 and TRBJ2-1; D gene ambiguous. CDR3 length: 16 residues. V dropped 7 bases and J dropped 0 bases, with 16 bases sitting between them. Looked up from germline, CDR1 is MDHEN and CDR2 is SYDVKM. The CDR3 spells CASMTTDFSSYNEQFF. The DNA of the CDR3 is TGTGCCAGCATGACGACGGATTTTAGCTCCTACAATGAGCAGTTCTTC.

This clonotype was counted a few times. The chain couples TRBV7-2 to TRBJ1-6; the D gene is possibly TRBD1 (5 bases). The V end was cut by 4 bases, the J end by 8 bases, with 18 bases between. Germline V gene data show CDR1 as SGHTA and CDR2 as FQGNSA. This CDR3 is built from 16 residues. CDR3 region: CASSSARDLSHSPLHF. The DNA for the CDR3 is TGTGCCAGCAGCTCGGCGCGGGACCTGAGCCATTCACCCCTCCACTTT.

The chain joins TRBV7-9 to TRBJ2-3; TRBD2 matches at 7 bases. V shed 5 bases, J shed 6 bases, and the junction held 8 bases outside the gene matches. The CDR3 consists of 14 residues. Germline V gene data show CDR1 as SEHNR and CDR2 as FQNEAQ (reference sequence). Written as DNA, the CDR3 is TGTGCCAGCAGCCTAACCGCGGGAGCTGATACGCAGTATTTT. Translation gives CASSLTAGADTQYF.

V is TRBV5-4 and J is TRBJ2-5; 10 bases are a match to TRBD2. Germline V gene lookup returns CDR1 SGHNT and CDR2 YYREEE (reference sequence). CDR3 size: 16 residues. The trim removed 4 bases at V and 1 base at J, leaving 7 bases unmatched. This CDR3 is CASSLGLAVVQETQYF. The CDR3 DNA sequence: TGTGCCAGCAGCCTTGGACTAGCGGTGGTCCAAGAGACCCAGTACTTC.

This sequence joins TRBV4-3 and TRBJ2-2, with 8 bases identical to TRBD1. With 0 bases clipped from V and 4 bases from J, the junction kept 10 bases outside the gene matches. Germline CDR1 is LGHNA and CDR2 is YSLEER. This CDR3 is built from 18 residues. Here the CDR3 DNA reads TGCGCCAGCAGCCAAGATAGAGGACAGGGCCTTCCCACCGGGGAGCTGTTTTTT. This codes for CASSQDRGQGLPTGELFF.

This clonotype appeared a few times. Possible read error: a much larger clone is one base away. J is TRBJ1-1 and V is TRBV9; D not certain. The CDR3 is 16 amino acids. CDR1 is SGDLS and CDR2 is YYNGEE in the germline V gene. The V and J ends lost 4 bases and 1 base respectively, with 17 bases between them. The CDR3: CASSFQQIGQNTEAFF. The DNA for the CDR3 is TGTGCCAGCAGCTTCCAACAGATAGGCCAGAACACTGAAGCTTTCTTT. Looking up the rest from reference TRBV9 and TRBJ1-1 gives the full variable domain: DSGVTQTPKHLITATGQRVTLRCSPRSGDLSVYWYQQSLDQGLQFLIQYYNGEERAKGNILERFSAQQFPDLHSELNLSSLELGDSALYFCASSFQQIGQNTEAFFGQGTRLTVV.

This clonotype has only one observation. The V gene is TRBV7-2, the J gene TRBJ2-1, with D tentatively TRBD2 (5 bases). From germline, CDR1 is SGHTA and CDR2 FQGNSA. The V and J ends lost 7 bases and 5 bases respectively, with 15 bases between them. This CDR3 region has 14 residues. The DNA for the CDR3 is TGTGCCAGCACCCTACAGAGCGGAGACAATGAGCAGTTCTTC. Translation: CASTLQSGDNEQFF.

V usage is TRBV13 and J usage is TRBJ2-7; no clear D. The CDR3 contains 14 residues. Germline V lookup: CDR1 PRHDT, CDR2 FYEKMQ (reference sequence). Trimming took 5 bases from V and 3 from J, leaving 14 bases between them. CDR3 sequence reads: CASSPPSFGYEQYF. DNA of the CDR3: TGTGCCAGCAGCCCCCCTTCGTTCGGCTACGAGCAGTACTTC.

This clonotype has a single count. The genes are TRBV20-1 and TRBJ2-7; 10 positions agree with TRBD2. Judging by the DNA end, TRBJ2-5 fits better; the J call may be wrong. Germline-derived CDR1 and CDR2 are DFQATT and SNEGSKA (reference sequence). The CDR3 is 16 residues long. CDR3 coding DNA: TGCAGTGCTAGAGGACCGGGACTAGCGTTAGCGGAGACCCAGTACTTC. Residues: CSARGPGLALAETQYF.

The genes are TRBV3-1 and TRBJ1-1; D gene uncertain. The germline V and J ends were trimmed by 1 base and 0 bases, with 9 bases remaining between them. This CDR3 has 15 amino acids. Germline CDR1 and CDR2: LGHDT and YNNKEL (reference sequence). The CDR3 sequence is CASSQGALMNTEAFF. DNA for the CDR3: TGTGCCAGCAGCCAAGGGGCCCTCATGAACACTGAAGCTTTCTTT. Filled out from reference TRBV3-1 and TRBJ1-1, the complete variable domain reads DTAVSQTPKYLVTQMGNDKSIKCEQNLGHDTMYWYKQDSKKFLKIMFSYNNKELIINETVPNRFSPKSPDKAHLNLHINSLELGDSAVYFCASSQGALMNTEAFFGQGTRLTVV.

This clonotype was observed a handful of times. The chain uses TRBV7-8 and TRBJ2-4; D possibly corresponds to TRBD2 (6 bases). The CDR3 contains 13 residues. Deletions cut 1 base from V and 8 bases from J, with 9 bases between. Germline-derived CDR1 and CDR2 are SGHVS and FQNEAQ. The CDR3 region is CASSLGGEYIQYF. The CDR3 DNA sequence: TGTGCCAGCAGCTTAGGGGGGGAATACATTCAGTACTTC. Looking up the rest from reference TRBV7-8 and TRBJ2-4 gives the full variable domain: GAGVSQSPRYKVAKRGQDVALRCDPISGHVSLFWYQQALGQGPEFLTYFQNEAQLDKSGLPSDRFFAERPEGSVSTLKIQRTQQEDSAVYLCASSLGGEYIQYFGAGTRLSVL.

J is TRBJ2-5 and V is TRBV7-2, with unresolved D. In germline, CDR1 is SGHTA, CDR2 FQGNSA. Between the trimmed V and J ends, which lost 6 bases and 2 bases, there was a span of 10 bases. The CDR3 has 13 residues. CDR3 sequence reads: CASSSIPQETQYF. CDR3 coding DNA: TGTGCCAGCAGTTCGATCCCTCAAGAGACCCAGTACTTC.

This clonotype turned up a few times. The V call is TRBV29-1, the J call TRBJ2-7; D is possibly TRBD1 (7 bases). This CDR3 has 16 amino acids. Germline V lookup: CDR1 SQVTM, CDR2 ANQGSEA. The V end was cut by 2 bases, the J end by 1 base, with 18 bases between. The chain's CDR3 is CSVESGRTGSSYEQYF. The DNA of the CDR3 is TGCAGCGTTGAAAGCGGGCGGACAGGCTCGTCCTACGAGCAGTACTTC.

The sample holds a few counts of this clonotype. This sequence joins TRBV20-1 and TRBJ2-1; 7 nucleotides agree with TRBD2. This CDR3 region has 17 residues. V lost 3 bases and J lost 4; bases outside the gene matches: 15. The V gene's germline CDR1 is DFQATT and CDR2 SNEGSKA (reference sequence). The CDR3 region is CSASGLAEVSRYNEQFF. The CDR3, as DNA: TGCAGTGCTAGTGGGCTAGCGGAAGTCTCACGGTACAATGAGCAGTTCTTC.